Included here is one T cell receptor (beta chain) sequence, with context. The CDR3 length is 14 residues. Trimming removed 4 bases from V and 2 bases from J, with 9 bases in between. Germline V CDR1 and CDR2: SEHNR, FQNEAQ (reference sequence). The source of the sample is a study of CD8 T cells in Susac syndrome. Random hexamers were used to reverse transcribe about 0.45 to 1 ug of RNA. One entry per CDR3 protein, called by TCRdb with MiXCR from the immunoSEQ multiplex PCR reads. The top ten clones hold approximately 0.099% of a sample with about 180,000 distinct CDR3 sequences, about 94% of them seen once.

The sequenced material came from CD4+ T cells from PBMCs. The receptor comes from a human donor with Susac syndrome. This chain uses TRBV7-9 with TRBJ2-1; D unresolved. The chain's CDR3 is CASSSGVTYNEQFF. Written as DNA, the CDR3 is TGTGCCAGCAGCTCCGGAGTTACCTACAATGAGCAGTTCTTC.